This TCR beta chain originates from a study of PD-1 blockade in classical Hodgkin lymphoma. About the study: Patients in the cohort were put on intravenous nivolumab, 3 mg/kg every 2 weeks.

Data came from immunoSEQ multiplex PCR; TCRdb stores just in-frame clones and leaves some out. The sample contains around 50,000 clones, around 91% of which appear only once. Documented time point: cycle 4 day 1 (C4D1), after around six weeks of nivolumab. Each of the patients experienced relapse following autologous stem cell transplantation, and their brentuximab vedotin exposure differed. This TCR derives from a human donor with classical Hodgkin lymphoma. The sequences come from peripheral blood mononuclear cells (PBMCs), collected before the fourth cycle of nivolumab.

CDR3 protein: CASTWGRGSYEQYF. CDR3 DNA sequence: TGCGCCAGCACCTGGGGCAGGGGGTCCTACGAGCAGTACTTC. The chain joins TRBV5-1 to TRBJ2-7, with TRBD1 matching over 7 bases. Trimming removed 6 bases from V and 1 base from J; junction bases left unmatched: 7. This CDR3 spans 14 amino acids. The germline gives CDR1 SGHRS, CDR2 YFSETQ.